This T cell receptor beta chain was profiled in a study of cytomegalovirus exposure and HLA in healthy donors. General study results and limits: Later analysis identified a missense DCLRE1C variant that was linked to TCR beta V- and J-gene trimming. Segments of the TCR beta V type were, in most cases, productive about 87% or about 30% of the time in an earlier analysis.

Regarding this clone: Its target is not known. An end of the junction does not agree with germline; a read error may underlie this. Other DNA variants within this sample encode the same CDR3.

Vbeta (60) and Jbeta (13) primers were used in the PCR. Method: immunoSEQ multiplex PCR; TCRdb's copy keeps in-frame clones and lacks some. The sample table sets out under 200,000 clones. The sequence came from a man aged 30 to 45 in good health and CMV-seronegative. The sample comprised PBMCs.

The chain's CDR3 is CASSFTQTLYEQYF. The CDR3 region has the DNA TGCGCCAGCAGCTTCACTCAGACTCTCTACGAGCAGTACTTC. The chain joins TRBV5-6 to TRBJ2-7; D gene unclear. This CDR3 comprises 14 residues. Germline V gene lookup returns CDR1 SGHDT and CDR2 YYEEEE. The complete variable domain, with remaining parts taken from reference TRBV5-6 and TRBJ2-7, reads DAGVTQSPTHLIKTRGQQVTLRCSPKSGHDTVSWYQQALGQGPQFIFQYYEEEERQRGNFPDRFSGHQFPNYSSELNVNALLLGDSALYLCASSFTQTLYEQYFGPGTRLTVT.